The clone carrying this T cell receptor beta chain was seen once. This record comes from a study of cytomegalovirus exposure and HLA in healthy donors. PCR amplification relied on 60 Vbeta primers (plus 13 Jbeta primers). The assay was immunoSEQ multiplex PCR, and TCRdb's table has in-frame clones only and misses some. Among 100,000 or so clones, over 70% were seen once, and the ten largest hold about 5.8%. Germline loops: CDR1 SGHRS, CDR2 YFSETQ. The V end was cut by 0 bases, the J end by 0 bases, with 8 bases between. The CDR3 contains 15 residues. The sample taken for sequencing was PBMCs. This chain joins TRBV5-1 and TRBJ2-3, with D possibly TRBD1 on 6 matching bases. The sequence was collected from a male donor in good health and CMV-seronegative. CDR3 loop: CASSLGQGSTDTQYF. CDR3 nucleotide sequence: TGCGCCAGCAGCTTGGGGCAGGGGAGCACAGATACGCAGTATTTT.